Below are 8 T cell receptor beta chains sequenced from a single sample in a study of T cells in Graves' hyperthyroidism and ophthalmopathy. Researchers amplified the TCR beta CDR3 regions from RNA transcripts. An initial round of RT-PCR targeting the TCR CDR3 relied on the HTBI primer set. TCRdb reanalysed the multiplex PCR reads using MiXCR and keeps one entry per CDR3 protein. The data contain around 250,000 distinct CDR3 sequences, roughly 15% of them singletons. The specimen was blood. Source of these receptors: a woman aged 18-30 years with Graves' ophthalmopathy.

This clonotype occurred many times. The chain recombines TRBV20-1 with TRBJ2-4; TRBD2 aligns across 11 bases. Germline CDR1 reads DFQATT; CDR2 reads SNEGSKA (reference sequence). The junction had 9 bases not matched to a gene; V was cut back by 1 base and J by 7 bases. The CDR3 totals 16 residues. DNA for the CDR3: TGCAGTGCTAGAGTGACTAGCGGGGATCCACGGAACATTCAGTACTTC. Protein: CSARVTSGDPRNIQYF.

This clonotype has at least ten counts. The chain uses TRBV27 and TRBJ2-2, with 10 bases fitting TRBD2. V was pared by 2 bases and J by 6 bases, with 3 bases of the junction left unmatched. In germline, CDR1 is MNHEY, CDR2 SMNVEV (reference sequence). This CDR3 region has 15 residues. Here the CDR3 DNA reads TGTGCCAGCAGTTTACAGCGGGGGGGCCCCGGGGAGCTGTTTTTT. It codes for CASSLQRGGPGELFF.

This clonotype was seen repeatedly, ten times or more. The genes are TRBV7-2 and TRBJ2-7; no reliable D call. Trimming removed 3 bases from V and 0 bases from J, with 3 bases in between. The CDR3 spans 12 residues. CDR1 SGHTA and CDR2 FQGNSA come from the germline V gene. This CDR3 reads CASSFFSYEQYF. CDR3 nucleotide sequence: TGTGCCAGCAGCTTTTTCTCCTACGAGCAGTACTTC.

The table lists this clonotype with a count of one. This chain uses TRBV15 with TRBJ1-4, with a weak D call TRBD1 (5 bases). V dropped 3 bases and J dropped 3 bases, with 11 bases sitting between them. Germline lookup yields CDR1 LNHNV and CDR2 YYDKDF (reference sequence). CDR3 length: 15 residues. CDR3 DNA sequence: TGTGCCACCAGCAGGGGTTTGGGGCCTAATGAAAAACTGTTTTTT. It codes for CATSRGLGPNEKLFF. Full variable domain (remainder filled in from reference TRBV15 and TRBJ1-4): DAMVIQNPRYQVTQFGKPVTLSCSQTLNHNVMYWYQQKSSQAPKLLFHYYDKDFNNEADTPDNFQSRRPNTSFCFLDIRSPGLGDTAMYLCATSRGLGPNEKLFFGSGTQLSVL.

CDR3 in amino acids: CASTNRGPDNEQFF. The CDR3, as DNA: TGTGCCAGTACGAACAGGGGGCCGGACAATGAGCAGTTCTTC. V gene TRBV19 combines with J gene TRBJ2-1; 9 bases agree with TRBD1. The CDR3 covers 14 residues. Germline loops: CDR1 LNHDA, CDR2 SQIVND (reference sequence). The ends lost 7 bases at V and 5 bases at J; junction bases unmatched: 6.

The chain employs TRBV28 and TRBJ1-6, with D possibly being TRBD1 (5 bases). V gave up 2 bases and J gave up 7 bases, with 9 bases separating them. Germline assignment: CDR1 MDHEN and CDR2 SYDVKM. The CDR3 totals 14 residues. This CDR3 is CASSLVGGNSPLHF. As DNA, the CDR3 is TGTGCCAGCAGTTTAGTGGGGGGAAATTCACCCCTCCACTTT.

This clonotype was seen repeatedly, ten times or more. This chain uses TRBV7-8 with TRBJ2-1; a possible D gene is TRBD1 (6 bases). Trimming cost V 4 bases and J 3 bases, with 16 bases left between them. In germline, CDR1 is SGHVS, CDR2 FQNEAQ. The CDR3 has 16 residues. CDR3 in DNA: TGTGCCAGCAGCTCTCACAGGGTTGTTCTCTACAATGAGCAGTTCTTC. Protein product: CASSSHRVVLYNEQFF.

This clonotype appeared many times. The chain combines TRBV4-2 with TRBJ1-1, with D possibly TRBD1 on 6 matching bases. V was shortened by 1 base and J by 3 bases, with 18 bases between the two germline ends. Germline loops: CDR1 LGHNA, CDR2 YNFKEQ. The CDR3 extends over 17 amino acids. The CDR3 nucleotides are TGTGCCAGCAGCCAAGTAGCCGGGACATTCGGCGACACTGAAGCTTTCTTT. Its translation: CASSQVAGTFGDTEAFF.